A single sample gave rise to the 9 T cell receptor beta chains below, sequenced in a study of early T cells in non-severe SARS-CoV-2 infection. TCRdb fed the 5' RACE reads into MiXCR, producing one record per CDR3 protein. The sample lists some 71,000 distinct CDR3 sequences, approximately 12% occurring once. The specimen sequenced was whole blood. The receptors shown here come from an adult who was a healthcare worker with PCR-confirmed SARS-CoV-2 infection or an uninfected control (not recorded which).

The genes are TRBV6-2 or TRBV6-3 and TRBJ2-7; D call uncertain. The CDR3 runs 12 residues. Trimming pared 6 bases from V and 3 bases from J, leaving 9 bases between. Germline-derived CDR1 and CDR2 are MNHEY and SVGEGT. CDR3 protein: CASRAFSYEQYF. CDR3 sequence (DNA): TGTGCCAGCAGGGCCTTCAGCTACGAGCAGTACTTC.

This clonotype was picked up many times. V and J are TRBV24-1 and TRBJ1-1; a possible D gene is TRBD1 (6 bases). Trimming took off 7 bases at V and 4 bases at J, with 12 bases between the two ends. The CDR3 is 13 residues long. In germline, CDR1 is KGHDR, CDR2 SFDVKD. The CDR3 loop reads CATRETGITEAFF. The CDR3 DNA reads TGTGCCACCAGAGAAACAGGGATCACTGAAGCTTTCTTT.

The V gene is TRBV10-2, the J gene TRBJ1-2; D is uncertain. The germline V and J ends were trimmed by 3 bases and 2 bases, with 4 bases remaining between them. This CDR3 comprises 12 residues. Germline V CDR1 and CDR2: WSHSY, SAAADI. CDR3 in amino acids: CASSEQNYGYTF. The CDR3 bases are TGCGCCAGCAGTGAACAGAACTATGGCTACACCTTC.

This clonotype was recorded many times. V and J are TRBV20-1 and TRBJ2-7, with 9 bases aligning to TRBD1. This CDR3 comprises 15 residues. CDR1 DFQATT and CDR2 SNEGSKA come from the germline V gene (reference sequence). V shed 0 bases, J shed 3 bases, and the junction held 6 bases outside the gene matches. This chain's CDR3 is CSARDPGTGLYEQYF. CDR3 DNA sequence: TGCAGTGCTAGAGACCCCGGGACAGGGCTCTACGAGCAGTACTTC.

This clonotype showed up many times. The rearrangement joins TRBV6-2 or TRBV6-3 to TRBJ2-1; D is unresolved. Germline CDR1 and CDR2: MNHEY and SVGEGT. V was cut by 4 bases and J by 6 bases, with 4 bases left in between. The CDR3 sequence is 11 residues long. CDR3 sequence reads: CASSFLNEQFF. CDR3 DNA sequence: TGTGCCAGCAGTTTCCTCAATGAGCAGTTCTTC.

The table lists this clonotype with many counts. The V gene is TRBV6-1, the J gene TRBJ2-7, with D perhaps matching TRBD1 or TRBD2 (6 bases each). From germline, CDR1 is MNHNS and CDR2 SASEGT. The CDR3 runs to 9 residues. Trimming stripped 11 bases from V and 5 bases from J, with 7 bases between. CDR3 in DNA: TGTGCCGGGGGGCACGAGCAGTACTTC. Translating gives CAGGHEQYF.

The chain links TRBV27 to TRBJ1-1; D gene unclear. The germline V gene has CDR1 MNHEY and CDR2 SMNVEV (reference sequence). The CDR3 spans 13 residues. Trimming stripped 2 bases from V and 6 bases from J, with 10 bases between. CDR3 loop: CASSLRLLAEAFF. The CDR3 DNA follows: TGTGCCAGCAGTTTACGGCTATTGGCTGAAGCTTTCTTT.

This clonotype came up many times. CDR3 amino acids: CASSLGTVSNQPQHF. Here the CDR3 DNA reads TGTGCCAGCAGCTTAGGGACAGTTAGCAATCAGCCCCAGCATTTT. The J gene is TRBJ1-5, the V gene TRBV7-2, with D tentatively TRBD1 (6 bases). In germline, CDR1 is SGHTA, CDR2 FQGNSA. This CDR3 comprises 15 residues. V shed 1 base and J shed 0 bases, with 7 bases lying between them. Supplemented by reference TRBV7-2 and TRBJ1-5, the full variable domain reads GAGVSQSPSNKVTEKGKDVELRCDPISGHTALYWYRQSLGQGLEFLIYFQGNSAPDKSGLPSDRFSAERTGGSVSTLTIQRTQQEDSAVYLCASSLGTVSNQPQHFGDGTRLSIL.

This clonotype was seen repeatedly, ten times or more. The chain links TRBV5-4 to TRBJ1-6; TRBD1 matches 8 bases. Germline V gene sequence: CDR1 SGHNT, CDR2 YYREEE (reference sequence). The CDR3 sequence is 15 residues long. V lost 6 bases, J lost 7 bases, and 9 bases stayed unmatched. CDR3 region: CASNRDRSLNSPLHF. The CDR3, as DNA: TGTGCCAGCAACCGGGACAGGTCCCTCAATTCACCCCTCCACTTT.